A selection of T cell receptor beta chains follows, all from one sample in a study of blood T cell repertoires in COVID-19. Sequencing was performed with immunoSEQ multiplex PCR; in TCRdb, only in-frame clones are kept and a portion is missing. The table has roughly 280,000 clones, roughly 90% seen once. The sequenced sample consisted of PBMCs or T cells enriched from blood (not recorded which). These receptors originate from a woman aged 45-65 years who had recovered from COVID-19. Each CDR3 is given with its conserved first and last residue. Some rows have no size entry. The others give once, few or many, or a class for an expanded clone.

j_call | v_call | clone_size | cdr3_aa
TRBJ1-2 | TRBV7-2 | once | CASSLGTGTGREGYGYTF
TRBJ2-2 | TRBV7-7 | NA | CASSSTANTGELFF
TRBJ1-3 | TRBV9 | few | CASSSPVVSGNTIYF
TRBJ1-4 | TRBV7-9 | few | CASSLGGGNEKLFF
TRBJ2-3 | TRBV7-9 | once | CASSLGGGPPTSTDTQYF
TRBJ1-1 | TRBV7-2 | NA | CASRPGTHTNTEAFF
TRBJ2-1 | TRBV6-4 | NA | CASSQMGGSSYNEQFF
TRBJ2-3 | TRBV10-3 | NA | CAISELAGVSPDTQYF
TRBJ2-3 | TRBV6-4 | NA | CASSGGTSGFTDTQYF
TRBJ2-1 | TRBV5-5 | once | CASSSDKNGLAVYNEQFF
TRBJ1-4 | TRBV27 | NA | CASSFRGALGEKLFF
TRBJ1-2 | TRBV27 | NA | CASSPWTVYGYTF
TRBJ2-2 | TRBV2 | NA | CARAGTLAGNTGELFF
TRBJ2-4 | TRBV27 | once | CASSSPTGIQYF
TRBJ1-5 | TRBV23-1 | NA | CASSQWEQGARCWGNQPQHF
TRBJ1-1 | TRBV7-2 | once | CASSLGWGAEAFF
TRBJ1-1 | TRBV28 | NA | CASRQGLINEAFF
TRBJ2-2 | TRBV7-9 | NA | CASSLGDRVPKTGELFF
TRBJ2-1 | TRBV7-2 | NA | CASSLASGRGNEQFF
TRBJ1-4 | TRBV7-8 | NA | CASSLLRTGDRGEKLFF
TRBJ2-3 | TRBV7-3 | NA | CASSLIGTSSTDTQYF
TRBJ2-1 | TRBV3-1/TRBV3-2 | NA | CASSQRLAGSNEQFF
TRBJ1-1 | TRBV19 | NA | CASSSRGHQNTEAFF
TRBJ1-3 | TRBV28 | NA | CASSPPGGSIYF
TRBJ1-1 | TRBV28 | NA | CASSFLGATEAFF
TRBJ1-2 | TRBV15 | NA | CATSRVADSFYGYTF
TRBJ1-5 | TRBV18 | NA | CASSPSWRQGLDQPQHF
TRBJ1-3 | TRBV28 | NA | CASSFRGTGNTIYF
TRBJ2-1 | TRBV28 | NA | CASRDYTASEQFF
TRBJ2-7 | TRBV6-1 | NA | CASSEALRVEQYF
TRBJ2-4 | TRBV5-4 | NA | CASSGGSAKNIQYF
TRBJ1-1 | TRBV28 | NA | CASSFEPGRPLENTEAFF
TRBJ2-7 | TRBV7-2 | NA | CASSQGRPRRYLHEQYF
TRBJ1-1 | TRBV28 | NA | CASRAPKNTEAFF
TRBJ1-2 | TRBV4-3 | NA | CASSQQTATADGYTF
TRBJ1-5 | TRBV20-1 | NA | CSASRTDYSNQPQHF
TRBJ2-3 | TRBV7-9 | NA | CASSPRVASTDTQYF